Listed below are T cell receptor beta chains from one sample, sequenced in a study of post-analysis software for immune sequencing data. MiXCR, applied by TCRdb to the PCR reads, yields one record per CDR3 protein. The table shows 400,000 to 500,000 distinct CDR3 sequences, with about 39% occurring only once. Sequencing input: blood. The receptors were gathered from a girl aged 2 to 10 with multiple sclerosis. Both conserved end residues are part of each CDR3. The order of the fields is V gene, clone size, D gene, J gene, CDR3 DNA, CDR3 protein. The D gene is left open where the match is weak. Only part of the rows carry a size: once, few, many, or a class if the clone is expanded.

>TRBV15|once|-|TRBJ1-5
TGTGCCACCAGCAGAGATGAGAGGGGCGGACAGCCCCAGCATTTT
CATSRDERGGQPQHF
>TRBV7-2|many|TRBD2|TRBJ2-1
TGTGCCAGCAGCCCAGCGGGAGCTTCTAAGTTCTTC
CASSPAGASKFF
>TRBV12-3/TRBV12-4|few|TRBD1|TRBJ1-4
TGTGCCAGCAACGAGGACAGGGTAAATGAAAAACTGTTTTTT
CASNEDRVNEKLFF
>TRBV10-3|-|-|TRBJ2-1
TGTGCCATCAGGGAGGACACCTACAATGAGCAGTTCTTC
CAIREDTYNEQFF
>TRBV9|-|-|TRBJ2-5
TGTGCCAGCAGCGTAGCTGCAGGGATGCGGGAGACCCAGTACTTC
CASSVAAGMRETQYF
>TRBV6-4|-|-|TRBJ2-5
TGTGCCAGCACTATCCCCCCTGGGGAAGAGACCCAGTACTTC
CASTIPPGEETQYF
>TRBV5-1|few|-|TRBJ1-4
TGCGCCAGCAGCTTGGCCAGTTATGAAAAACTGTTTTTT
CASSLASYEKLFF
>TRBV29-1|-|TRBD2|TRBJ2-7
TGCAGCCTCGGGGGGGGGTACAATGAGCAGTACTTC
CSLGGGYNEQYF
>TRBV28|-|TRBD1|TRBJ2-7
TGTGCCAGCAGTTTATATACAGGGGGCCGGAATGAGCAGTACTTC
CASSLYTGGRNEQYF
>TRBV6-5|few|TRBD1|TRBJ1-1
TGTGCCAGCAGCCGGACAGGTTCGAACACTGAAGCTTTCTTT
CASSRTGSNTEAFF
>TRBV10-3|-|TRBD1|TRBJ1-1
TGTGCCATCAGGGGTCAACAGGGGTTGACTGAAGCTTTCTTT
CAIRGQQGLTEAFF
>TRBV14|-|-|TRBJ1-1
TGTGCCAGCAGCCACCAAGTGATAGGCCGAGGCACTGAAGCTTTCTTT
CASSHQVIGRGTEAFF
>TRBV28|-|-|TRBJ2-4
TGTGCCAGCAGTTTACAGGGAGGCAAAAACATTCAGTACTTC
CASSLQGGKNIQYF
>TRBV11-1|-|TRBD1|TRBJ2-1
TGTGCCAGCAGCCGCTGGACAGGGGAAGGTAGCGATGAGCAGTTCTTC
CASSRWTGEGSDEQFF
>TRBV20-1|-|-|TRBJ2-1
TGCAGTGCGAAGTGGGGTTTACAATATGAGCAGTTCTTC
CSAKWGLQYEQFF
>TRBV7-2|few|-|TRBJ1-2
TGTGCCAGCAGGCCCCTAATAGGCTCGTGGTATGGCTACACCTTC
CASRPLIGSWYGYTF
>TRBV10-3|-|-|TRBJ2-1
TGTGCCATCAGTGGGACGTACGTAGGGGGTGAGCAGTTCTTC
CAISGTYVGGEQFF
>TRBV7-9|-|-|TRBJ2-7
TGTGCCAGCAGCTGGACAGCCTACGAGCAGTACTTC
CASSWTAYEQYF
>TRBV3-1|few|-|TRBJ1-2
TGTGCCAGCAGCACGAGTACGATCGGTGGCTACACCTTC
CASSTSTIGGYTF
>TRBV3-1|few|-|TRBJ1-2
TGTGCCAGCAGCCAAGATACGGCCCTCTACACCTTC
CASSQDTALYTF
>TRBV6-2/TRBV6-3|few|-|TRBJ1-2
TGTGCCAGCAGAAAACCATGGGACCGCTCGACCTATGGCTACACCTTC
CASRKPWDRSTYGYTF
>TRBV4-3|-|TRBD2|TRBJ2-1
TGCGCCAGCAGCCAAGAATCCCTAGCGGCTACCTACAATGAGCAGTTCTTC
CASSQESLAATYNEQFF
>TRBV12-3/TRBV12-4|-|-|TRBJ1-2
TGTGCCAGCAGTTTAATGACAGGAATCTATGGCTGCACCTTC
CASSLMTGIYGCTF
>TRBV7-9|few|TRBD1|TRBJ2-1
TGTGCCAGCAGCTTAGCGATCCCGGACAGGGGGAAGTTCTTC
CASSLAIPDRGKFF
>TRBV3-1|-|-|TRBJ2-7
TGTGCCAGCAGCCAGGGCCAAGCCAGCATCCCCTACGAGCAGTACTTC
CASSQGQASIPYEQYF
>TRBV7-6|few|-|TRBJ2-1
TGTGCCAGCAGCCCCCTTGGGCAGAACTCCTACAATGAGCAGTTCTTC
CASSPLGQNSYNEQFF
>TRBV20-1|once|-|TRBJ1-4
TGCAGTGCTAGAGGAACAGGGAATAATGAAAAACTGTTTTTT
CSARGTGNNEKLFF
>TRBV27|-|-|TRBJ1-2
TGTGCCAGCAGTTCCCTTCCCGGGATCCACTATGGCTACACCTTC
CASSSLPGIHYGYTF
>TRBV7-6|-|-|TRBJ2-5
TGTGCCAGCAGCTTAGAGGGGCAGACCCAGTACTTC
CASSLEGQTQYF
>TRBV7-2|-|TRBD1|TRBJ2-5
TGTGCCAGCAGCATCCCGACAGGGGGCAAAAAGACCCAGTACTTC
CASSIPTGGKKTQYF
>TRBV7-9|-|TRBD2|TRBJ2-7
TGTGCCAGCAGCTCCGCAGTAGCGGGGTCCTACGAGCAGTACTTC
CASSSAVAGSYEQYF
>TRBV28|-|-|TRBJ2-1
TGTGCCAGCAGTTTAGCGAGAATAGAGAATGAGCAGTTCTTC
CASSLARIENEQFF
>TRBV5-1|few|-|TRBJ2-1
TGCGCCAGCAGCTTGGTGGTGGGGAACTCCTACAATGAGCAGTTCTTC
CASSLVVGNSYNEQFF
>TRBV5-5|-|-|TRBJ1-5
TGTGCCAGCAGCTTGTGGACAGAAAATCAGCCCCAGCATTTT
CASSLWTENQPQHF
>TRBV3-1|-|-|TRBJ1-2
TGTGCCAGCAGCCAAGCGCCCTGGACAGATTCCCTATTACATGGCTACACCTTC
CASSQAPWTDSLLHGYTF
>TRBV12-3/TRBV12-4|-|TRBD1|TRBJ1-2
TGTGCCAGCAGGCCGGACAGGGATTACTATGGCTACACCTTC
CASRPDRDYYGYTF
>TRBV9|few|TRBD2|TRBJ2-3
TGTGCCAGCAGCGTAGCGGGGGGGCTGAAAGATACGCAGTATTTT
CASSVAGGLKDTQYF
>TRBV10-2|few|TRBD1|TRBJ2-2
TGCGCCAGCAATCCGGGACAGGGGTTCGGCGGGGAGCTGTTTTTT
CASNPGQGFGGELFF
>TRBV18|-|TRBD1|TRBJ1-1
TGTGCCAGCTCACCTCAGGGGGGATTGAACACTGAAGCTTTCTTT
CASSPQGGLNTEAFF
>TRBV14|few|TRBD1|TRBJ2-1
TGTGCCAGCAGCCAAGCCGGGACAGCTTACAATGAGCAGTTCTTC
CASSQAGTAYNEQFF
>TRBV7-6|few|TRBD1|TRBJ1-2
TGTGCCAGCAGCTCGGGACAGGAGTCCTATGGCTACACCTTC
CASSSGQESYGYTF